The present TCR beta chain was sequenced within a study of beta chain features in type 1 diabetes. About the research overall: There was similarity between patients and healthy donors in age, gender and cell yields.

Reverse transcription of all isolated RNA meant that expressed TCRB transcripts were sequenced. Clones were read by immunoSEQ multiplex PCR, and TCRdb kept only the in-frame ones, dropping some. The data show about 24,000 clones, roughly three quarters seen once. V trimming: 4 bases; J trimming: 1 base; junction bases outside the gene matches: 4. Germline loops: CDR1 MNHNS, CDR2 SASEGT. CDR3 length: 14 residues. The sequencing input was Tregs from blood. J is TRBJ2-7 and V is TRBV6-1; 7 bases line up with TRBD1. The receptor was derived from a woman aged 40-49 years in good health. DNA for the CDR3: TGTGCCAGCAGTGCACACAGGGGTTCCTACGAGCAGTACTTC. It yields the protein CASSAHRGSYEQYF.